Below, 25 T cell receptor beta chains from the same sample are listed, as sequenced in a study of T cell changes during pregnancy in multiple sclerosis. This table comes from immunoSEQ multiplex PCR, and its TCRdb copy is limited to in-frame clones, with some not included. In the table there are 40,000 to 45,000 clones, approximately 92% of which are singletons. The source material was peripheral blood. These receptors all come from a female donor with multiple sclerosis, enrolled in a pregnancy study.

This chain connects TRBV6-5 to TRBJ2-1; D possibly corresponds to TRBD2 (6 bases). This CDR3 region has 16 residues. V was clipped by 2 bases and J by 0 bases, with 11 bases between them. Germline CDR1 MNHEY, CDR2 SVGAGI. The CDR3 DNA follows: TGTGCCAGCAGTTACACTAGCAGCCACTCCTACAATGAGCAGTTCTTC. As protein: CASSYTSSHSYNEQFF.

The chain is built from TRBV14 and TRBJ2-7, with D perhaps TRBD1 (5 bases). V lost 4 bases to trimming and J lost 4 bases, with 17 bases between them. The germline gives CDR1 SGHDN, CDR2 FVKESK. This CDR3 spans 15 amino acids. This CDR3 is CASSRSAGFGYEQYF. CDR3 nucleotides: TGTGCCAGCAGCCGAAGTGCAGGGTTCGGGTACGAGCAGTACTTC.

This chain uses TRBV5-5 with TRBJ2-7; 9 positions match TRBD1. Germline V gene lookup returns CDR1 SGHKS and CDR2 YYEKEE (reference sequence). The CDR3 contains 15 residues. The J segment lost 8 bases and the V segment lost 3 bases, leaving 12 bases of the junction unmatched. CDR3 nucleotide sequence: TGTGCCAGCAGCTCTTATGGGGGACAGGGTAAGCAGCAGTACTTC. The encoded protein is CASSSYGGQGKQQYF.

This chain connects TRBV29-1 to TRBJ1-4; no definite D call. Germline V gene lookup returns CDR1 SQVTM and CDR2 ANQGSEA. The V end lost 4 bases, the J end lost 5 bases, and 11 bases lay between the germline ends. This CDR3 is built from 13 residues. The CDR3 spells CSVVLATNEKLFF. As DNA, the CDR3 is TGCAGCGTTGTGTTGGCCACCAATGAAAAACTGTTTTTT.

V usage is TRBV6-1 and J usage is TRBJ2-1; D gene ambiguous. Germline loops: CDR1 MNHNS, CDR2 SASEGT. The CDR3 runs to 14 residues. Trimming left V 2 bases short and J 8 bases short, with 13 bases between. This chain's CDR3 is CASSEPTGSHEQFF. The CDR3 DNA is TGTGCCAGCAGTGAACCGACCGGGTCCCATGAGCAGTTCTTC.

The chain links TRBV25-1 to TRBJ2-1; no clear D gene. Trimming removed 2 bases at V and 6 bases at J, with 8 bases between. The germline V gene encodes CDR1 MGHDK and CDR2 SYGVNS. The CDR3 has 13 amino acids. The CDR3 DNA is TGTGCCAGCAGTGAACCCGGGTCCAATGAGCAGTTCTTC. As protein: CASSEPGSNEQFF.

This chain links TRBV5-5 with TRBJ2-7; D might be TRBD1 (5 bases). The CDR3 has 14 residues. Germline assignment: CDR1 SGHKS and CDR2 YYEKEE (reference sequence). V shed 4 bases and J shed 2 bases, with 13 bases lying between them. In DNA, the CDR3 is TGTGCCAGCAGCCCCTCCGGCAGGGCCTACGAGCAGTACTTC. Residues: CASSPSGRAYEQYF.

The rearrangement uses TRBV4-2 and TRBJ1-2; 12 bases are a match to TRBD1. The CDR3 runs 17 residues. Germline CDR1 reads LGHNA; CDR2 reads YNFKEQ. Trimming took 3 bases from V and 7 from J; bases not matched to a gene: 12. The CDR3 is CASSQRGGGQGAGGYTF. Here the CDR3 DNA reads TGTGCCAGCAGCCAGCGGGGCGGGGGACAGGGGGCTGGTGGCTACACCTTC.

This clone was detected only once. The rearrangement uses TRBV10-3 and TRBJ2-1, with TRBD2 matching 8 bases. CDR3 length equals 14 residues. With 2 bases clipped from V and 8 bases from J, the junction kept 5 bases outside the gene matches. Germline V CDR1 and CDR2: ENHRY, SYGVKD. Written as DNA, the CDR3 is TGTGCCATCAGTGAGACTAGCGGCACCGATGAGCAGTTCTTC. This gives the protein CAISETSGTDEQFF.

This CDR3 is CASSLIRTGPNEKLFF. CDR3 coding DNA: TGTGCCAGCAGCCTGATTCGGACAGGCCCCAATGAAAAACTGTTTTTT. The rearrangement links TRBV14 to TRBJ1-4; 7 nucleotides align to TRBD1. Germline V gives CDR1 SGHDN, CDR2 FVKESK. The CDR3 length is 16 residues. V was clipped by 4 bases and J by 5 bases; unmatched bases: 10.

The V call is TRBV7-2, the J call TRBJ2-7, with TRBD2 as a possible D gene (7 bases). Looked up from germline, CDR1 is SGHTA and CDR2 is FQGNSA. Trimming removed 5 bases from V and 2 bases from J, with 19 bases in between. The CDR3 has 16 amino acids. CDR3 residues: CASSPPRGEGTYEQYF. The CDR3 DNA follows: TGTGCCAGCAGCCCGCCTAGGGGGGAGGGGACCTACGAGCAGTACTTC.

This clone was counted only a few times. This chain links TRBV6-1 with TRBJ2-3; D assignment may be TRBD1 or TRBD2 (7 bases each). With 0 bases removed from V and 1 base from J, the gap between germline ends came to 14 bases. This CDR3 has 17 amino acids. Germline V lookup: CDR1 MNHNS, CDR2 SASEGT. The CDR3 region has the DNA TGTGCCAGCAGTGAAGCGCCAGCAGGGGGGGGCACAGATACGCAGTATTTT. It specifies CASSEAPAGGGTDTQYF.

In DNA form, the CDR3 reads TGCAGCGTCTCCCCGCAGGGGTCCCTGAACACCGGGGAGCTGTTTTTT. This codes for CSVSPQGSLNTGELFF. This chain uses TRBV29-1 with TRBJ2-2, with D possibly matching TRBD1 (6 bases). Trimming cost V 6 bases and J 1 base, with 18 bases left between them. This CDR3 spans 16 amino acids. The V gene's germline CDR1 is SQVTM and CDR2 ANQGSEA.

The genes are TRBV5-4 and TRBJ2-3, with 11 bases aligning to TRBD2. Trimming took 0 bases from V and 3 from J; bases not matched to a gene: 9. The CDR3 is made up of 18 amino acids. Germline CDR1 is SGHNT and CDR2 is YYREEE (reference sequence). The CDR3 DNA follows: TGTGCCAGCAGCTTGGGATTAGCGGGAGGGCCGAGAACAGATACGCAGTATTTT. This gives the protein CASSLGLAGGPRTDTQYF.

The rearrangement links TRBV15 to TRBJ2-7; D may be TRBD1 (6 bases). The CDR3 is 11 residues long. V lost 10 bases and J lost 1, with 8 bases in between. Germline CDR1 is LNHNV and CDR2 is YYDKDF (reference sequence). Written as DNA, the CDR3 is TGTGCCATTGGACAGTCCTACGAGCAGTACTTC. The encoded protein is CAIGQSYEQYF.

CDR3 sequence (DNA): TGTGCCATCAGTGAGTCGCAGACACCGGCGTACGAGCAGTACTTC. Translation gives CAISESQTPAYEQYF. This rearrangement joins TRBV10-3 to TRBJ2-7, with D unclear. This CDR3 has 15 residues. Germline CDR1 ENHRY, CDR2 SYGVKD. V was shortened by 0 bases and J by 4 bases, with 13 bases between the two germline ends.

The chain joins TRBV6-1 to TRBJ2-7, with 12 bases matching TRBD1. This CDR3 has 15 amino acids. V was pared by 9 bases and J by 5 bases, with 11 bases of the junction left unmatched. Germline V CDR1 and CDR2: MNHNS, SASEGT. The CDR3 DNA sequence: TGTGCCAGACGGCCGGGACAGGGGGCGGTCGACGAGCAGTACTTC. It yields the protein CARRPGQGAVDEQYF.

The DNA of the CDR3 is TGCGCCAGCAGCCCGCTAGCTTGGGATACGCAGTATTTT. This gives the protein CASSPLAWDTQYF. The rearrangement joins TRBV4-3 to TRBJ2-3, with a tentative D call TRBD2 (5 bases). V was pared by 4 bases and J by 6 bases, with 11 bases between. The CDR3 is 13 amino acids. The germline V gene encodes CDR1 LGHNA and CDR2 YSLEER.

The V call is TRBV29-1, the J call TRBJ1-2; 8 bases fit TRBD1. The CDR3 length is 13 residues. Germline V gives CDR1 SQVTM, CDR2 ANQGSEA. After removal of 6 bases from V and 8 bases from J, the junction contained 11 bases not matched to a gene. The CDR3 here is CSVLTDRVRGYTF. In nucleotides, the CDR3 is TGCAGCGTCTTAACGGACAGGGTGAGGGGCTACACCTTC. The full variable domain, in which reference TRBV29-1 and TRBJ1-2 provide the parts outside the CDR3, is SAVISQKPSRDICQRGTSLTIQCQVDSQVTMMFWYRQQPGQSLTLIATANQGSEATYESGFVIDKFPISRPNLTFSTLTVSNMSPEDSSIYLCSVLTDRVRGYTFGSGTRLTVV.

The chain recombines TRBV2 with TRBJ2-3; 7 positions agree with TRBD2. Germline assignment: CDR1 SNHLY and CDR2 FYNNEI. This CDR3 has 16 amino acids. Trimming at V came to 5 bases and at J to 0 bases, leaving 8 bases not matched to a gene. CDR3 region: CASSFRLALSTDTQYF. CDR3 DNA sequence: TGTGCCAGCAGTTTCAGACTAGCTCTGAGCACAGATACGCAGTATTTT.

This sequence joins TRBV7-2 and TRBJ1-2, with D tentatively TRBD1 (6 bases). Per the germline V gene, CDR1 is SGHTA and CDR2 is FQGNSA. The CDR3 is made up of 16 amino acids. Trimming removed 3 bases from V and 3 bases from J, with 17 bases in between. CDR3 protein: CASSFLGQGPYYGYTF. The CDR3 DNA reads TGTGCCAGCAGCTTTTTGGGGCAGGGGCCTTACTATGGCTACACCTTC.

This clone was observed a few times. The same CDR3 is also encoded by other DNA sequences in this sample. The chain recombines TRBV28 with TRBJ1-5; no definite D call. Germline V lookup: CDR1 MDHEN, CDR2 SYDVKM. The V gene lost 3 bases and the J gene lost 2 bases, with 8 bases spanning the gap. The CDR3 is made up of 14 amino acids. The CDR3 protein is CASSFLGGNQPQHF. Here the CDR3 DNA reads TGTGCCAGCAGTTTCCTGGGAGGCAATCAGCCCCAGCATTTT.

The chain combines TRBV10-3 with TRBJ2-3; D is unclear. The CDR3 has 14 amino acids. The V end lost 10 bases, the J end lost 2 bases, and 16 bases lay between the germline ends. In germline, CDR1 is ENHRY, CDR2 SYGVKD. CDR3 coding DNA: TGTGCCAGTGAACCGGCCCCTGACACAGATACGCAGTATTTT. Protein sequence: CASEPAPDTDTQYF.

V and J are TRBV14 and TRBJ2-7; no clear D gene. This CDR3 comprises 13 residues. CDR1 and CDR2 (germline): SGHDN, FVKESK. The V and J ends lost 4 bases and 2 bases respectively, with 9 bases between them. CDR3: CASSLARPYEQYF. DNA of the CDR3: TGTGCCAGCAGCCTAGCACGGCCCTACGAGCAGTACTTC. Full variable domain (outside the CDR3, taken from reference TRBV14 and TRBJ2-7): EAGVTQFPSHSVIEKGQTVTLRCDPISGHDNLYWYRRVMGKEIKFLLHFVKESKQDESGMPNNRFLAERTGGTYSTLKVQPAELEDSGVYFCASSLARPYEQYFGPGTRLTVT.

Turning to this clone: Germline and junction disagree at one end, which may indicate a read error. CDR3 in DNA: TGTGCTAGCAGCAAGGGTTCTGGGGCCAACGTCCTGACTTTC. Translated, it gives CASSKGSGANVLTF. The gene calls are TRBV7-7 and TRBJ2-6; D uncertain. CDR1 is SSHAT, CDR2 FNYEAQ, per germline (reference sequence). This CDR3 region has 14 residues.